A single sample gave rise to the 9 T cell receptor beta chains below, sequenced in a study of blood T cells in healthy people across ages (dated by TCRdb to 2013 to 2016). Library prep was done by 5' RACE. The reads were generated on an Illumina HiSeq 2500. A second PCR of roughly 7 to 12 cycles was performed with a sample-barcoded 5' primer and a J-beta primer mix. In TCRdb, the public reads were trimmed at Q25 with fastp and aligned with MiXCR, with productive beta chains retained. Each CDR3 protein gets just one entry, which takes the most common genes and DNA from the rows behind it. The sample table lists hundreds of thousands of distinct CDR3 sequences, 25% to 30% of them with a count of one. In total, the top ten clones hold 3% of the sample. These data also featured in a second study, about T cells of mothers and their children.

Sequencing used blood. These receptors all come from a boy aged 5-17 years in good health.

The chain links TRBV7-9 to TRBJ2-5; TRBD1 agrees at 8 bases. The J call is uncertain, as TRBJ2-7 better fits the DNA end. The CDR3 spans 16 residues. Germline lookup yields CDR1 SEHNR and CDR2 FQNEAQ (reference sequence). The CDR3 protein is CASSFTRRTGSYEQYF. CDR3 nucleotide sequence: TGTGCCAGCAGCTTCACTCGACGGACAGGGAGCTACGAGCAGTACTTC.

This clonotype turned up a few times. The chain has TRBV6-1 and TRBJ1-3; weak D call: TRBD1 (5 bases). CDR1 and CDR2 from the germline V gene are MNHNS and SASEGT. Between the trimmed V and J ends, which lost 5 bases and 3 bases, there was a span of 11 bases. This CDR3 comprises 14 residues. This CDR3 reads CASSLGVGGNTIYF. CDR3 in DNA: TGTGCCAGCAGTCTAGGGGTGGGTGGAAACACCATATATTTT.

V and J are TRBV28 and TRBJ2-5; D may match TRBD1 or TRBD2 (5 bases each). In germline, CDR1 is MDHEN, CDR2 SYDVKM. Trimming left V 2 bases short and J 9 bases short, with 16 bases between. CDR3 size: 14 residues. The DNA for the CDR3 is TGTGCCAGCAGTTTAGGGACGGGACGCGTGGCCCAGTACTTC. As protein: CASSLGTGRVAQYF.

This clonotype was observed a few times. The chain links TRBV20-1 to TRBJ2-5, with D perhaps TRBD2 (5 bases). The CDR3 totals 14 residues. Per germline, CDR1 DFQATT and CDR2 SNEGSKA (reference sequence). The V and J ends lost 2 bases and 5 bases respectively, with 15 bases between them. The CDR3 protein is CSARKIATTETQYF. In DNA, the CDR3 is TGCAGTGCTAGAAAAATAGCGACCACGGAGACCCAGTACTTC.

This clonotype was detected only a few times. The rearrangement uses TRBV14 and TRBJ1-6, with a weak D call TRBD1 (6 bases). Trimming stripped 4 bases from V and 8 bases from J, with 15 bases between. Germline loops: CDR1 SGHDN, CDR2 FVKESK. The CDR3 totals 15 residues. The CDR3 here is CASSPREQGDSPLHF. The CDR3 DNA follows: TGTGCCAGCAGCCCTAGAGAACAGGGAGATTCACCCCTCCACTTT.

This clonotype was seen a few times. The J gene is TRBJ2-5, the V gene TRBV7-9, with D possibly being TRBD1 or TRBD2 (5 bases each). TRBJ2-7 explains the end of the DNA better; the J call may be wrong. The germline V gene has CDR1 SEHNR and CDR2 FQNEAQ (reference sequence). This CDR3 has 14 residues. CDR3 amino acids: CASSTGTDPLEQYF. DNA for the CDR3: TGTGCCAGCAGTACCGGGACGGACCCCCTCGAGCAGTACTTC.

This clonotype was seen a few times. The chain joins TRBV20-1 to TRBJ2-1; 10 nucleotides agree with TRBD2. Germline V CDR1 and CDR2: DFQATT, SNEGSKA (reference sequence). This CDR3 has 17 amino acids. The J segment lost 2 bases and the V segment lost 2 bases, leaving 9 bases of the junction unmatched. CDR3 in DNA: TGCAGTGCTAGACGTGTTCCTAGCGGGGGAACCTACAATGAGCAGTTCTTC. Encoded protein: CSARRVPSGGTYNEQFF.

The chain links TRBV4-1 to TRBJ2-5, with D maybe TRBD1 (6 bases). Germline assignment: CDR1 MGHRA and CDR2 YSYEKL. There are 16 residues in the CDR3. Trimming cost V 3 bases and J 1 base, with 15 bases left between them. CDR3: CASSQWGRDVQETQYF. In nucleotides, the CDR3 is TGCGCCAGCAGCCAGTGGGGGCGAGACGTCCAAGAGACCCAGTACTTC.

The V call is TRBV7-9, the J call TRBJ2-7; a weak D match, TRBD2 (6 bases). The CDR3 runs 13 residues. Germline CDR1 reads SEHNR; CDR2 reads FQNEAQ (reference sequence). Trimming pared 5 bases from V and 7 bases from J, leaving 15 bases between. The CDR3 nucleotides read TGTGCCAGCAGCATCACCCCGGGGGATGAGCAGTACTTC. Protein product: CASSITPGDEQYF.